This T cell receptor (beta chain) was retrieved from a study of T-cell reconstitution after alpha-beta-depleted transplantation in children. Study-level findings and limits: One year post-transplant, T-cell counts and diversity were largely derived from T cells produced anew. Certain patients had high TCRbeta diversity at day 60, and it came from recipient T cells and thymic progenitors that survived.

A library of TCRbeta sequences, prepared with unique molecular identifiers, was generated. TCRdb reprocessed the PCR reads with MiXCR, giving one entry per CDR3 protein. The sample has hundreds of thousands of distinct CDR3 sequences; around 12% are singletons. Trimming took off 8 bases at V and 8 bases at J, with 15 bases between the two ends. This CDR3 has 13 residues. Germline V lookup: CDR1 MNHNY, CDR2 SVGAGI (reference sequence). This clonotype was seen only a few times. The antigen is unknown. V is TRBV6-6 and J is TRBJ1-4, with D perhaps matching TRBD1 (5 bases). Sample: PBMCs, taken before TCRalphabeta/CD19-depleted stem cell transplant. The sequence was collected from a girl aged 2 to 9 with congenital amegakaryocytic thrombocytopenia, due to receive a stem cell transplant. This chain's CDR3 is CASGDGSNEKLFF. The CDR3 DNA sequence: TGTGCCAGCGGGGACGGGAGTAACGAAAAACTGTTTTTT.